A single sample gave rise to the 18 T cell receptor beta chains below, sequenced in a study of blood T cell repertoires in COVID-19. Method: immunoSEQ multiplex PCR; TCRdb's copy keeps in-frame clones and lacks some. The data show about 200,000 clones, more than 75% seen once. The sequenced sample was peripheral blood. All receptors derive from a human donor in a cohort sampled during active COVID-19.

The DNA of the CDR3 is TGTGCCAGCTCCGGGGGATTGAACACTGAAGCTTTCTTT. It translates to CASSGGLNTEAFF. The chain couples TRBV7-9 to TRBJ1-1; D is perhaps TRBD1 (5 bases). The CDR3 covers 13 residues. Germline CDR1 and CDR2: SEHNR and FQNEAQ (reference sequence). Trimming cost V 8 bases and J 0 bases, with 10 bases left between them.

The chain links TRBV28 to TRBJ2-7, with 8 bases lining up with TRBD2. Germline CDR1 and CDR2: MDHEN and SYDVKM. The CDR3 sequence is 16 residues long. J was trimmed by 0 bases and V by 4 bases; bases with no gene match: 8. DNA for the CDR3: TGTGCCAGCAGTTCGCCCAAAAGCGGGAGCTCCTACGAGCAGTACTTC. As protein: CASSSPKSGSSYEQYF.

A remark on this clone: Distinct nucleotide sequences in the sample also encode this CDR3. The CDR3 loop is CASSDRTGYYEQYF. In DNA form, the CDR3 reads TGTGCCAGCAGTGACAGGACAGGATACTACGAGCAGTACTTC. The chain has TRBV2 and TRBJ2-7, with 7 bases aligning to TRBD1. The CDR3 consists of 14 residues. The J segment lost 3 bases and the V segment lost 3 bases, leaving 5 bases of the junction unmatched. Germline lookup yields CDR1 SNHLY and CDR2 FYNNEI.

The rearrangement uses TRBV15 and TRBJ2-3, with 8 bases lining up with TRBD2. In germline, CDR1 is LNHNV, CDR2 YYDKDF (reference sequence). The CDR3 covers 17 residues. V lost 3 bases, J lost 3 bases, and 11 bases stayed unmatched. The CDR3 is CATSRGTAGGRTDTQYF. The CDR3 DNA reads TGTGCCACCAGCAGGGGGACGGCGGGAGGTCGAACAGATACGCAGTATTTT.

V usage is TRBV30 and J usage is TRBJ2-7; a possible D gene is TRBD2 (6 bases). This CDR3 contains 13 residues. V was clipped by 3 bases and J by 6 bases, with 15 bases between them. Germline loops: CDR1 GTSNPN, CDR2 SVGIG (reference sequence). The CDR3 protein is CAWRSGEHGEQYF. The CDR3 DNA follows: TGTGCCTGGAGATCGGGGGAGCACGGCGAGCAGTACTTC.

J is TRBJ2-7 and V is TRBV7-8; a weak D match, TRBD1 (5 bases). The V end lost 5 bases, the J end lost 3 bases, and 11 bases lay between the germline ends. CDR1 and CDR2 (germline): SGHVS, FQNEAQ. This CDR3 is built from 13 residues. This chain's CDR3 is CASSHSQGYEQYF. CDR3 DNA sequence: TGTGCCAGCAGCCACTCTCAGGGCTACGAGCAGTACTTC.

This chain joins TRBV29-1 and TRBJ1-3; D is unresolved. The V and J ends lost 4 bases and 0 bases respectively, with 13 bases between them. Germline-derived CDR1 and CDR2 are SQVTM and ANQGSEA. The CDR3 is 15 residues long. CDR3 coding DNA: TGCAGCGTTGGTGGCCGGGGAAGCTCTGGAAACACCATATATTTT. Translating gives CSVGGRGSSGNTIYF.

The rearrangement links TRBV13 to TRBJ2-1, with 8 bases identical to TRBD2. The CDR3 extends over 16 amino acids. Germline V gene lookup returns CDR1 PRHDT and CDR2 FYEKMQ (reference sequence). V lost 4 bases, J lost 6 bases, and 11 bases stayed unmatched. In DNA, the CDR3 is TGTGCCAGCAGCTCCCCAGCGGGAGTAAAGGGCAATGAGCAGTTCTTC. Residues: CASSSPAGVKGNEQFF.

The rearrangement joins TRBV4-1 to TRBJ1-2; 8 positions match TRBD1. The CDR3 loop spans 16 amino acids. Germline trimming cut 2 bases from V and 4 bases from J; bases unmatched to any gene: 9. Per the germline V gene, CDR1 is MGHRA and CDR2 is YSYEKL. The CDR3 sequence: CASSQQVQGAGYGYTF. The CDR3 DNA is TGCGCCAGCAGCCAACAGGTCCAGGGGGCTGGCTATGGCTACACCTTC.

The chain has TRBV9 and TRBJ1-5; D not resolved. With 0 bases removed from V and 5 bases from J, the gap between germline ends came to 6 bases. From germline, CDR1 is SGDLS and CDR2 YYNGEE. This CDR3 spans 13 amino acids. Written as DNA, the CDR3 is TGTGCCAGCAGCGTAGACGAGGATCAGCCCCAGCATTTT. It specifies CASSVDEDQPQHF.

CDR3 sequence: CASSQAGQLFGLGNYGYTF. For the CDR3, the DNA is TGTGCCAGCAGCCAAGCAGGGCAGCTCTTCGGCTTGGGTAACTATGGCTACACCTTC. The chain is built from TRBV3-1 (or the pseudogene TRBV3-2) and TRBJ1-2, with D maybe TRBD1 (5 bases). The CDR3 contains 19 residues. V lost 1 base, J lost 1 base, and 22 bases lay in between. Germline values: CDR1 LGHDT, CDR2 YNNKEL (reference sequence).

This clone was counted once. The chain has TRBV9 and TRBJ2-7, with 9 positions matching TRBD2. Germline CDR1 is SGDLS and CDR2 is YYNGEE. The CDR3 is 17 residues long. The V and J ends lost 2 bases and 7 bases, in that order; junction bases with no gene match: 16. DNA for the CDR3: TGTGCCAGCAGCGTGTCTAGCGGGACCCTTGTAGTCGGGGAGCAGTACTTC. Amino acid sequence: CASSVSSGTLVVGEQYF.

The V gene is TRBV7-9, the J gene TRBJ1-1; TRBD1 is a possible D gene (6 bases). The germline V and J ends were trimmed by 4 bases and 3 bases, with 12 bases remaining between them. This CDR3 contains 14 residues. Germline CDR1 reads SEHNR; CDR2 reads FQNEAQ (reference sequence). The CDR3 DNA reads TGTGCCAGCAGCTCTTGGACAGACTACACTGAAGCTTTCTTT. Translated, it gives CASSSWTDYTEAFF.

The V and J genes are TRBV18 and TRBJ2-2, with 7 positions matching TRBD1. Losses at the gene ends were 4 bases for V and 0 bases for J; bases not matched to a gene: 5. This CDR3 is 16 amino acids long. Germline values: CDR1 KGHSH, CDR2 LQKENI. The CDR3 region has the DNA TGTGCCAGCTCACGGGGACAGCTCGCGAACACCGGGGAGCTGTTTTTT. This translates into CASSRGQLANTGELFF. The full variable domain, rest sourced from reference TRBV18 and TRBJ2-2, is NAGVMQNPRHLVRRRGQEARLRCSPMKGHSHVYWYRQLPEEGLKFMVYLQKENIIDESGMPKERFSAEFPKEGPSILRIQQVVRGDSAAYFCASSRGQLANTGELFFGEGSRLTVL.

The chain uses TRBV6-5 and TRBJ2-7, with D possibly being TRBD2 (6 bases). Looked up from germline, CDR1 is MNHEY and CDR2 is SVGAGI. The CDR3 covers 15 residues. Trimming shortened V by 0 bases and J by 0 bases, and 9 bases separated the two germline ends. CDR3 in DNA: TGTGCCAGCAGTTACTCGGGCGGGATCTCCTACGAGCAGTACTTC. Residues: CASSYSGGISYEQYF.

The rearrangement links TRBV5-6 to TRBJ2-5; TRBD2 agrees at 12 bases. CDR1 is SGHDT, CDR2 YYEEEE, per germline. The CDR3 has 14 amino acids. V lost 5 bases and J lost 6; bases outside the gene matches: 5. DNA of the CDR3: TGTGCCAGCAGGGCTAGCGGGGGGGAGCAGACCCAGTACTTC. It yields the protein CASRASGGEQTQYF.

This chain connects TRBV3-1 (or the pseudogene TRBV3-2) to TRBJ2-1, with 10 bases fitting TRBD2. CDR3 length: 20 amino acids. J lost 4 bases, V lost 0 bases, and 15 bases had no gene match. Germline V gives CDR1 LGHDT, CDR2 YNNKEL (reference sequence). The CDR3 nucleotides are TGTGCCAGCAGCCAAGAGATCCTGGGTTGGGGACTAGCGACTTACAATGAGCAGTTCTTC. This encodes CASSQEILGWGLATYNEQFF.

The gene calls are TRBV29-1 and TRBJ2-5; no clear D. The CDR3 totals 14 residues. In germline, CDR1 is SQVTM, CDR2 ANQGSEA. Trimming removed 3 bases from V and 2 bases from J, with 13 bases in between. The CDR3 region has the DNA TGCAGCGTTGAGGAGCAACCGGCGCAAGAGACCCAGTACTTC. This encodes CSVEEQPAQETQYF.